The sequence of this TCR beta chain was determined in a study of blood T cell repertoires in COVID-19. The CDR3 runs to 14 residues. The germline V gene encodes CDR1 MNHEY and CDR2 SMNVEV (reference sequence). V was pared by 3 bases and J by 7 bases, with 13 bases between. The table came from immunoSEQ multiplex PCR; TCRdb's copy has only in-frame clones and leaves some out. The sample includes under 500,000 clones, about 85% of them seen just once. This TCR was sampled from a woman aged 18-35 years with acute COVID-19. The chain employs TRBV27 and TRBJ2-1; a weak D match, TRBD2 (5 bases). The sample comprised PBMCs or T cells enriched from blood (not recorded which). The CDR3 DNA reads TGTGCCAGCAGTTTTCGGGGTACCTTGAATGAGCAGTTCTTC. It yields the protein CASSFRGTLNEQFF.